This record covers a single T cell receptor beta chain. Patients had urothelial carcinoma that was locally advanced or metastatic. Profiled with immunoSEQ multiplex PCR; TCRdb holds only in-frame clones, not every one. Counted here are tens of thousands of clones, 70% to 90% occurring once; the ten biggest clones make up about 7.6%. Per the germline V gene, CDR1 is SGDLS and CDR2 is YYNGEE. The CDR3 extends over 19 amino acids. With V trimmed by 4 bases and J by 6 bases, 20 bases remained unmatched. This specimen comes from a study of PD-L1 blockade in urothelial cancer. Sequenced here: PBMCs, sampled around atezolizumab (anti-PD-L1) treatment. The sequence came from a man in his sixties with urothelial cancer. The chain has TRBV9 and TRBJ2-2, with TRBD1 matching over 8 bases. CDR3 protein: CASSLRAAVTGVFSGELFF. DNA for the CDR3: TGTGCCAGCAGCCTCCGAGCCGCAGTGACAGGGGTATTCTCCGGGGAGCTGTTTTTT.